These 10 T cell receptor beta chains were all obtained from the same sample, sequenced in a study of metastatic and nonmetastatic thyroid tumors. Through MiXCR, TCRdb re-clonotyped the PCR reads. The sample shows over 10,000 clones, under 30% of them seen only once. Not a single patient had been given any form of treatment at any point before undergoing thyroid surgery. Sequencing was carried out using tumor tissue. These receptors were taken from a female donor with papillary thyroid cancer or a benign thyroid nodule (not recorded which). Some clones in this sample may be carry-over from other donors' samples.

This clone was found a few times. The V and J genes are TRBV6-1 and TRBJ1-1, with 7 bases that match TRBD1. Germline lookup yields CDR1 MNHNS and CDR2 SASEGT. The ends lost 10 bases at V and 5 bases at J; junction bases unmatched: 10. The CDR3 loop spans 13 amino acids. CDR3 DNA sequence: TGTGCCATCACCAGTTCAGGGGGGACTGAAGCTTTCTTT. Translating it yields CAITSSGGTEAFF.

The V gene is TRBV4-2, the J gene TRBJ2-6; D is unresolved. V was pared by 4 bases and J by 0 bases, with 22 bases between. There are 20 residues in the CDR3. The germline gives CDR1 LGHNA, CDR2 YNFKEQ. CDR3 sequence (DNA): TGTGCCAGCAGCCCCCGGGCGCCCTCCCCCATGTGCTCTGGGGCCAACGTCCTGACTTTC. This codes for CASSPRAPSPMCSGANVLTF.

This clone has at least ten counts. This chain connects TRBV4-1 to TRBJ2-7; D gene uncertain. V lost 1 base and J lost 7, with 11 bases in between. Germline V gene lookup returns CDR1 MGHRA and CDR2 YSYEKL. The CDR3 runs 13 residues. The CDR3: CASSQVSSGEQYF. The CDR3 DNA sequence: TGCGCCAGCAGCCAAGTATCTAGTGGGGAGCAGTACTTC.

With respect to this clone: It may be a read error: a sequence one base away is much more abundant. The chain has TRBV20-1 and TRBJ2-5, with D perhaps TRBD2 (7 bases). With 3 bases removed from V and 7 bases from J, the gap between germline ends came to 15 bases. Germline V CDR1 and CDR2: DFQATT, SNEGSKA (reference sequence). This CDR3 has 13 residues. The CDR3 nucleotides read TGCAGTGCTAGGGGGGGGGCCCCAGGGACCCAGTACTTC. It codes for CSARGGAPGTQYF.

This clone was seen ten or more times. Other DNA sequences within the sample encode an identical CDR3. V and J are TRBV2 and TRBJ2-2; TRBD1 is a possible D gene (5 bases). CDR3 length: 14 amino acids. Germline V gives CDR1 SNHLY, CDR2 FYNNEI. V shed 4 bases and J shed 7 bases, with 13 bases lying between them. The CDR3: CASSVLQDGGELFF. The CDR3 DNA reads as TGTGCCAGCAGTGTCTTACAGGACGGCGGGGAGCTGTTTTTT. Drawing the rest from reference TRBV2 and TRBJ2-2, the complete variable domain is EPEVTQTPSHQVTQMGQEVILRCVPISNHLYFYWYRQILGQKVEFLVSFYNNEISEKSEIFDDQFSVERPDGSNFTLKIRSTKLEDSAMYFCASSVLQDGGELFFGEGSRLTVL.

A few counts support this clone. V usage is TRBV6-5 and J usage is TRBJ2-7; the D is unclear. This CDR3 has 10 amino acids. The V and J ends lost 2 bases and 8 bases respectively, with 4 bases between them. Germline CDR1 reads MNHEY; CDR2 reads SVGAGI. The CDR3 is CASSYPKQYF. DNA for the CDR3: TGTGCCAGCAGTTACCCTAAGCAGTACTTC.

This chain uses TRBV7-8 with TRBJ2-2; D remains ambiguous. The CDR3 consists of 14 residues. V was pared by 1 base and J by 5 bases, with 8 bases between. Germline V gene sequence: CDR1 SGHVS, CDR2 FQNEAQ. The DNA of the CDR3 is TGTGCCAGCAGCTTAGGCGGCGTAACCGGGGAGCTGTTTTTT. Protein sequence: CASSLGGVTGELFF.

The genes are TRBV7-9 and TRBJ2-5; D call uncertain. CDR1 SEHNR and CDR2 FQNEAQ come from the germline V gene (reference sequence). The CDR3 is 16 residues long. With 6 bases removed from V and 5 bases from J, the gap between germline ends came to 22 bases. Here the CDR3 reads CASSKSGVVAGETQYF. DNA for the CDR3: TGTGCCAGCAGTAAGTCCGGCGTTGTCGCTGGTGAGACCCAGTACTTC.

In its sample, this clone was seen many times. J is TRBJ1-3 and V is TRBV7-6; no definite D call. Germline CDR1 SGHVS, CDR2 FNYEAQ. The CDR3 loop spans 16 amino acids. The ends were cut back, 5 bases at V and 0 bases at J, with 14 bases in the middle. The CDR3 coding sequence is TGTGCCAGCAGCGCCGGGCCCGGTTACTCTGGAAACACCATATATTTT. Translating it yields CASSAGPGYSGNTIYF.

In this sample, this clone turned up many times. The J gene is TRBJ2-2, the V gene TRBV2; 8 bases line up with TRBD1. With 8 bases clipped from V and 4 bases from J, the junction kept 3 bases outside the gene matches. The CDR3 runs to 13 residues. The germline gives CDR1 SNHLY, CDR2 FYNNEI. The DNA of the CDR3 is TGTGCCAGCTGGACAGGGCGCACCGGGGAGCTGTTTTTT. Amino acid sequence: CASWTGRTGELFF. The full variable domain, in which reference TRBV2 and TRBJ2-2 provide the parts outside the CDR3, is EPEVTQTPSHQVTQMGQEVILRCVPISNHLYFYWYRQILGQKVEFLVSFYNNEISEKSEIFDDQFSVERPDGSNFTLKIRSTKLEDSAMYFCASWTGRTGELFFGEGSRLTVL.